Following are 20 T cell receptor beta chains from one sample sequenced in a study of OX40 agonist ivuxolimab in advanced cancers. Library generation was performed with the immunoSEQ multiplex PCR assay. Not all clones reach the TCRdb copy of this immuneACCESS table, which keeps in-frame sequences only. Checked studies attribute under half of the gap to unresolved V genes and leave the rest unexplained. In this sample the table shows tens of thousands of clones, more than 75% of which occur a single time. More than 10% of the sample lies in the top ten. The sequencing here drew on CD4+ or CD8+ T cells sorted from blood, taken in a trial of the OX40 agonist ivuxolimab. Receptors originate from an adult with an advanced solid tumor such as melanoma, head and neck, liver or kidney cancer.

This chain joins TRBV15 and TRBJ2-7; D might be TRBD1 or TRBD2, each matching 5 bases. V was clipped by 0 bases and J by 3 bases, with 15 bases between them. Germline V gene sequence: CDR1 LNHNV, CDR2 YYDKDF (reference sequence). The CDR3 sequence is 16 residues long. CDR3 in amino acids: CATSRDEGTRDYEQYF. For the CDR3, the DNA is TGTGCCACCAGCAGAGATGAGGGGACCAGGGACTACGAGCAGTACTTC.

This rearrangement joins TRBV11-2 to TRBJ2-7; D may correspond to TRBD1 or TRBD2 (6 bases each). This CDR3 has 14 residues. Trimming pared 6 bases from V and 3 bases from J, leaving 15 bases between. CDR1 SGHAT and CDR2 FQNNGV come from the germline V gene. CDR3 amino acids: CASRTGAGLYEQYF. DNA of the CDR3: TGTGCCAGCAGAACGGGGGCCGGCCTCTACGAGCAGTACTTC.

The gene calls are TRBV6-1 and TRBJ2-1, with D unclear. The length of the CDR3 is 14 residues. Germline V gene data show CDR1 as MNHNS and CDR2 as SASEGT. V shed 2 bases and J shed 6 bases, with 11 bases lying between them. The CDR3 reads CASSEFGQRNEQFF. Written as DNA, the CDR3 is TGTGCCAGCAGTGAATTTGGGCAGCGCAATGAGCAGTTCTTC.

This rearrangement joins TRBV7-6 to TRBJ2-2; D unclear. The CDR3 consists of 15 residues. Germline-derived CDR1 and CDR2 are SGHVS and FNYEAQ. Trimming pared 1 base from V and 1 base from J, leaving 7 bases between. The CDR3 region has the DNA TGTGCCAGCAGCTTAGTGGTTCTGAACACCGGGGAGCTGTTTTTT. Amino acid sequence: CASSLVVLNTGELFF. The whole variable domain, filled in from reference TRBV7-6 and TRBJ2-2, reads GAGVSQSPRYKVTKRGQDVALRCDPISGHVSLYWYRQALGQGPEFLTYFNYEAQQDKSGLPNDRFSAERPEGSISTLTIQRTEQRDSAMYRCASSLVVLNTGELFFGEGSRLTVL.

This clone rates as medium-sized (0.01 to 0.1%). The gene calls are TRBV5-4 and TRBJ2-7; D ambiguous. Germline CDR1 is SGHNT and CDR2 is YYREEE (reference sequence). Deletions cut 2 bases from V and 5 bases from J, with 11 bases between. The CDR3 runs 13 residues. The CDR3, as DNA: TGTGCCAGCAGCTTTGTTGTTGAGGACGAGCAGTACTTC. This codes for CASSFVVEDEQYF.

V gene TRBV5-1 combines with J gene TRBJ2-1, with no clear D. The germline V gene encodes CDR1 SGHRS and CDR2 YFSETQ. The CDR3 is 13 amino acids. Between the trimmed V and J ends, which lost 4 bases and 5 bases, there was a span of 10 bases. Here the CDR3 DNA reads TGCGCCAGCAGCGGGTTTGGCGACAATGAGCAGTTCTTC. Translating gives CASSGFGDNEQFF.

CDR3 in amino acids: CASSHLTGGYQETQYF. DNA for the CDR3: TGCGCCAGCAGCCACTTGACAGGGGGGTACCAAGAGACCCAGTACTTC. The chain is built from TRBV4-1 and TRBJ2-5; 9 positions match TRBD1. Trimming cost V 3 bases and J 0 bases; bases outside gene matches: 5. Per the germline V gene, CDR1 is MGHRA and CDR2 is YSYEKL. This CDR3 has 16 amino acids.

This chain joins TRBV28 and TRBJ1-5; D not certain. Per the germline V gene, CDR1 is MDHEN and CDR2 is SYDVKM. With 7 bases removed from V and 0 bases from J, the gap between germline ends came to 13 bases. The CDR3 extends over 15 amino acids. CDR3 sequence: CASTPPGYSNQPQHF. CDR3 nucleotide sequence: TGTGCCAGCACCCCACCCGGGTATAGCAATCAGCCCCAGCATTTT.

The V call is TRBV28, the J call TRBJ2-3, with D maybe TRBD1 (7 bases). Germline V CDR1 and CDR2: MDHEN, SYDVKM. V was shortened by 6 bases and J by 0 bases, with 13 bases between the two germline ends. The length of the CDR3 is 15 residues. The CDR3 is CASSQGGPSTDTQYF. In DNA form, the CDR3 reads TGTGCCAGCAGCCAGGGGGGCCCCAGCACAGATACGCAGTATTTT.

This clone is medium-sized. The chain is built from TRBV28 and TRBJ1-1, with D possibly being TRBD1 (5 bases). CDR1 and CDR2 (germline): MDHEN, SYDVKM. With 7 bases removed from V and 8 bases from J, the gap between germline ends came to 14 bases. The CDR3 consists of 12 residues. The CDR3 sequence is CASTDTAGEAFF. CDR3 nucleotides: TGTGCCAGCACCGACACTGCAGGGGAAGCTTTCTTT.

This chain uses TRBV4-2 with TRBJ2-1, with 8 nucleotides matching TRBD2. Looked up from germline, CDR1 is LGHNA and CDR2 is YNFKEQ. This CDR3 is built from 15 residues. V was pared by 0 bases and J by 7 bases, with 5 bases of the junction left unmatched. The CDR3 reads CASSQDSGRSNEQFF. The CDR3 DNA reads TGTGCCAGCAGCCAAGACAGCGGGAGATCAAATGAGCAGTTCTTC.

The genes are TRBV29-1 and TRBJ2-7; perhaps TRBD1 as D (6 bases). Germline V lookup: CDR1 SQVTM, CDR2 ANQGSEA. The CDR3 is made up of 13 amino acids. V was cut by 7 bases and J by 7 bases, with 20 bases left in between. CDR3 coding DNA: TGCAGCGCCCAACAGGGAGCCGCTAAAGAGCAGTACTTC. As protein: CSAQQGAAKEQYF.

The chain has TRBV4-1 and TRBJ1-1; no clear D gene. The V and J ends lost 0 bases and 1 base respectively, with 18 bases between them. Per the germline V gene, CDR1 is MGHRA and CDR2 is YSYEKL. The CDR3 covers 18 residues. CDR3 DNA: TGCGCCAGCAGCCAAGATAGAGGCCTTTGGATGGGGAACACTGAAGCTTTCTTT. Amino acid sequence: CASSQDRGLWMGNTEAFF.

This rearrangement joins TRBV4-2 to TRBJ2-4; tentatively, D is TRBD1 or TRBD2 (7 bases each). The CDR3 has 16 amino acids. Looked up from germline, CDR1 is LGHNA and CDR2 is YNFKEQ. V was pared by 0 bases and J by 6 bases, with 15 bases between. The CDR3: CASSQDSAGGGNIQYF. In DNA, the CDR3 is TGTGCCAGCAGCCAAGATTCGGCAGGGGGGGGAAACATTCAGTACTTC.

The chain uses TRBV5-1 and TRBJ2-1, with no clear D. CDR1 SGHRS and CDR2 YFSETQ come from the germline V gene. This CDR3 spans 12 amino acids. Trimming took 4 bases from V and 8 from J, leaving 10 bases between them. Here the CDR3 reads CASSPRWDEQFF. The DNA of the CDR3 is TGCGCCAGCAGCCCCCGCTGGGATGAGCAGTTCTTC.

This chain connects TRBV2 to TRBJ2-2; 9 bases fit TRBD2. This CDR3 has 15 residues. The V gene's germline CDR1 is SNHLY and CDR2 FYNNEI. The J segment lost 4 bases and the V segment lost 5 bases, leaving 5 bases of the junction unmatched. The CDR3 here is CASSSSGSVTGELFF. The CDR3 nucleotides are TGTGCCAGCAGTAGTAGCGGGAGCGTCACCGGGGAGCTGTTTTTT.

This chain connects TRBV5-1 to TRBJ2-2; D not resolved. Germline lookup yields CDR1 SGHRS and CDR2 YFSETQ. This CDR3 region has 15 residues. Trimming shortened V by 0 bases and J by 3 bases, and 9 bases separated the two germline ends. CDR3 residues: CASSLAVPDTGELFF. CDR3 bases: TGCGCCAGCAGCTTGGCTGTCCCGGACACCGGGGAGCTGTTTTTT. The full variable domain, in which reference TRBV5-1 and TRBJ2-2 provide the parts outside the CDR3, is KAGVTQTPRYLIKTRGQQVTLSCSPISGHRSVSWYQQTPGQGLQFLFEYFSETQRNKGNFPGRFSGRQFSNSRSEMNVSTLELGDSALYLCASSLAVPDTGELFFGEGSRLTVL.

V is TRBV7-8 and J is TRBJ2-1; D possibly corresponds to TRBD2 (5 bases). Trimming shortened V by 0 bases and J by 5 bases, and 8 bases separated the two germline ends. Germline V gene lookup returns CDR1 SGHVS and CDR2 FQNEAQ. The CDR3 length is 14 residues. In nucleotides, the CDR3 is TGTGCCAGCAGCTTAGCGGGAGCCAACAATGAGCAGTTCTTC. Its protein is CASSLAGANNEQFF.

The chain carries TRBV9 and TRBJ2-7; 7 bases map to TRBD1. Germline values: CDR1 SGDLS, CDR2 YYNGEE. V gave up 4 bases and J gave up 8 bases; unmatched junction bases: 21. This CDR3 contains 17 residues. The CDR3 spells CASSSHDLGTAATKQYF. The CDR3 DNA reads as TGTGCCAGCAGCTCCCACGACCTTGGGACAGCGGCTACGAAGCAGTACTTC.

This clone was seen a single time. This chain joins TRBV2 and TRBJ2-1; TRBD2 agrees at 12 bases. Germline V CDR1 and CDR2: SNHLY, FYNNEI. CDR3 length: 14 residues. Losses at the gene ends were 8 bases for V and 6 bases for J; bases not matched to a gene: 5. CDR3 in amino acids: CASRTSGNLNEQFF. The CDR3 DNA reads as TGTGCCAGCCGGACTAGCGGGAACCTCAATGAGCAGTTCTTC.